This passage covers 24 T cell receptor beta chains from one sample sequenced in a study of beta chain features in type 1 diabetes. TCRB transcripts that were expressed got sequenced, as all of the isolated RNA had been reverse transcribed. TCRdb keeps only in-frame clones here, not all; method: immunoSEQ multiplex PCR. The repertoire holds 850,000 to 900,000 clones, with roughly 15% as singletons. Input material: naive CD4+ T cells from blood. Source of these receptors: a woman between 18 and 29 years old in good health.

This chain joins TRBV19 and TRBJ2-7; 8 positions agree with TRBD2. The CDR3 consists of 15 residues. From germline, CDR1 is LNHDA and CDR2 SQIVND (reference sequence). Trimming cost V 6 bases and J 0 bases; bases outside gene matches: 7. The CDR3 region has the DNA TGTGCCAGTAGGTTCATAGCGGGGCCCTCCTACGAGCAGTACTTC. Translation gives CASRFIAGPSYEQYF.

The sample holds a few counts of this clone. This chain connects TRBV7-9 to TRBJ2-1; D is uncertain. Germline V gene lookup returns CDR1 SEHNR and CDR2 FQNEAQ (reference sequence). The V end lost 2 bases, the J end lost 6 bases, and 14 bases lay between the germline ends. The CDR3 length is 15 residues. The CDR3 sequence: CASSLWISALNEQFF. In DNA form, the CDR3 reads TGTGCCAGCAGCTTATGGATTTCCGCCCTCAATGAGCAGTTCTTC. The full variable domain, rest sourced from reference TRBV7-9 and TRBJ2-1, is DTGVSQNPRHKITKRGQNVTFRCDPISEHNRLYWYRQTLGQGPEFLTYFQNEAQLEKSRLLSDRFSAERPKGSFSTLEIQRTEQGDSAMYLCASSLWISALNEQFFGPGTRLTVL.

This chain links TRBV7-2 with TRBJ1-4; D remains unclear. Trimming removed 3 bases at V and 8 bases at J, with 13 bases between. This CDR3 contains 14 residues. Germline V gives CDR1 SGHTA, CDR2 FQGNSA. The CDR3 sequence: CASSLIWGEEKLFF. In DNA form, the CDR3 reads TGTGCCAGCAGCTTGATATGGGGTGAAGAAAAACTGTTTTTT.

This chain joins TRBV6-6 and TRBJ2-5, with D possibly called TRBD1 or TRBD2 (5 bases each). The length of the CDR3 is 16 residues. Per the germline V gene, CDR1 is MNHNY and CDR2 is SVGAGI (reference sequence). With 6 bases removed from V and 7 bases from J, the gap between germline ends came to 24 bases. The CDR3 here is CASSRISPQGPGTQYF. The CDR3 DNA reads TGTGCCAGCAGCCGGATAAGCCCTCAGGGACCAGGGACCCAGTACTTC.

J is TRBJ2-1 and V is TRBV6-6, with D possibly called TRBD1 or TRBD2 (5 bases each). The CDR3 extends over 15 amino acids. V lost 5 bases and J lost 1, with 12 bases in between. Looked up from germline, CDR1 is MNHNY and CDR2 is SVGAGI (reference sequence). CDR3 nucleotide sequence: TGTGCCAGCAGTGGGGACGGCCCGTCCTACAATGAGCAGTTCTTC. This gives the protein CASSGDGPSYNEQFF.

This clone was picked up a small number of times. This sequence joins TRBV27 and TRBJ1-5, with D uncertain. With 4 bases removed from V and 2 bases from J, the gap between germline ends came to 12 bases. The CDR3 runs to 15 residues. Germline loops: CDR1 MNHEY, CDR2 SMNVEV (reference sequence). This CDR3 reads CASSSFGSGNQPQHF. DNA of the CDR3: TGTGCCAGCAGTTCGTTTGGCTCGGGCAATCAGCCCCAGCATTTT.

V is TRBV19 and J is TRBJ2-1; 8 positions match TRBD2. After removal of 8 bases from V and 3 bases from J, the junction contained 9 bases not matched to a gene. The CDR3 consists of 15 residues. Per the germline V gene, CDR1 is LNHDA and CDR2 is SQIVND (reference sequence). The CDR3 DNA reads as TGTGCCAGTGCGGGGGGACTCGACAACTACAATGAGCAGTTCTTC. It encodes CASAGGLDNYNEQFF.

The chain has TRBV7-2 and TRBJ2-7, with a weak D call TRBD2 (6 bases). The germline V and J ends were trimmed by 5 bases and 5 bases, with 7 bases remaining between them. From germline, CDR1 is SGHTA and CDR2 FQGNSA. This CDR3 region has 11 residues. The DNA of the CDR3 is TGTGCCAGCAGCAGCGGGCACGAGCAGTACTTC. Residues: CASSSGHEQYF.

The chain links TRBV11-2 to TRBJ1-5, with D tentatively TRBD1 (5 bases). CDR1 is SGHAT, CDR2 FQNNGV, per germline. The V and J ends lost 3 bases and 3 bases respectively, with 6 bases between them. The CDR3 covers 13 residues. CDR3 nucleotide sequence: TGTGCCAGCAGCTTGGGGGTCAATCAGCCCCAGCATTTT. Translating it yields CASSLGVNQPQHF.

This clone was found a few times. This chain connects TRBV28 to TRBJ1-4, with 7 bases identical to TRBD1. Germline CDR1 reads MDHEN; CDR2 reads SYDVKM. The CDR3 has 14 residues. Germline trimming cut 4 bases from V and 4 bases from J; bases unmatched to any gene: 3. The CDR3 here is CASSSGQLNEKLFF. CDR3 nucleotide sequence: TGTGCCAGCAGTTCGGGACAGCTTAATGAAAAACTGTTTTTT. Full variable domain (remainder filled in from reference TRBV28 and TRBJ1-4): DVKVTQSSRYLVKRTGEKVFLECVQDMDHENMFWYRQDPGLGLRLIYFSYDVKMKEKGDIPEGYSVSREKKERFSLILESASTNQTSMYLCASSSGQLNEKLFFGSGTQLSVL.

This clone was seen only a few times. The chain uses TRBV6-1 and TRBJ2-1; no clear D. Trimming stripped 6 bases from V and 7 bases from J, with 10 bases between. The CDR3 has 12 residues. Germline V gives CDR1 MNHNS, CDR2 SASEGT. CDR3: CASSDWGNEQFF. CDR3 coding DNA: TGTGCCAGCAGCGACTGGGGAAATGAGCAGTTCTTC.

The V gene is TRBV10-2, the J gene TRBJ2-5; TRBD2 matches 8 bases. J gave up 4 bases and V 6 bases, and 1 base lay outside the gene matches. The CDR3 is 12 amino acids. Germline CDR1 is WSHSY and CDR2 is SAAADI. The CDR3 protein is CASRAGGETQYF. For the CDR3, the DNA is TGCGCCAGCAGGGCGGGAGGAGAGACCCAGTACTTC.

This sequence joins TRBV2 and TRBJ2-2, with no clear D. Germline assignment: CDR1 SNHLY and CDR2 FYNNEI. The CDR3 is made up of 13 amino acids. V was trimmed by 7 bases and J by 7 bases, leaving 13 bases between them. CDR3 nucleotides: TGTGCCAGCACCCGGGTCTCTGGCGGGGAGCTGTTTTTT. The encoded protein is CASTRVSGGELFF. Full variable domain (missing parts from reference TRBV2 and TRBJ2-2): EPEVTQTPSHQVTQMGQEVILRCVPISNHLYFYWYRQILGQKVEFLVSFYNNEISEKSEIFDDQFSVERPDGSNFTLKIRSTKLEDSAMYFCASTRVSGGELFFGEGSRLTVL.

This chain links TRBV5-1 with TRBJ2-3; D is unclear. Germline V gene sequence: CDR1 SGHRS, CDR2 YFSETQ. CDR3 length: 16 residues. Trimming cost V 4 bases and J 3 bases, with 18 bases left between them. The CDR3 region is CASSIHFDVRTDTQYF. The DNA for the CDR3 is TGCGCCAGCAGCATCCACTTCGACGTCAGGACAGATACGCAGTATTTT.

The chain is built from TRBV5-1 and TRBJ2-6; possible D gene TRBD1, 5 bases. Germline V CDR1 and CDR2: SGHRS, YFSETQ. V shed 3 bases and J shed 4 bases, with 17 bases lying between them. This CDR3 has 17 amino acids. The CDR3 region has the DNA TGCGCCAGCAGCTACTACTTCCAGGGTACCGGGGCCAACGTCCTGACTTTC. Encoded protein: CASSYYFQGTGANVLTF. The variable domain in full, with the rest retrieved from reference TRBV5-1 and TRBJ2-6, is KAGVTQTPRYLIKTRGQQVTLSCSPISGHRSVSWYQQTPGQGLQFLFEYFSETQRNKGNFPGRFSGRQFSNSRSEMNVSTLELGDSALYLCASSYYFQGTGANVLTFGAGSRLTVL.

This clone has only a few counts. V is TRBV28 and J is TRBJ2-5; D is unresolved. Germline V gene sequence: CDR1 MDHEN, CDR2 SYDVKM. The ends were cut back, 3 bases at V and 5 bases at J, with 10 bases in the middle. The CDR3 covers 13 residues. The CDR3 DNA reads TGTGCCAGCAGTTTTGGACGTCGCGAGACCCAGTACTTC. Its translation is CASSFGRRETQYF.

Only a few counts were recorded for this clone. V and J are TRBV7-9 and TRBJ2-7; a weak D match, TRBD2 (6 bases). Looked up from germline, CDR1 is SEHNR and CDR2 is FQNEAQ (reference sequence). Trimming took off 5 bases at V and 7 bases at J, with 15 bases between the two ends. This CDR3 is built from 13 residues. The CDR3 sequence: CASSQRDSSEQYF. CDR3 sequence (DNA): TGTGCCAGCAGCCAACGGGACTCTAGTGAGCAGTACTTC.

The CDR3 sequence is CASSETPVVAFF. The DNA for the CDR3 is TGTGCCAGCAGTGAAACCCCAGTTGTCGCTTTCTTT. This sequence joins TRBV2 and TRBJ1-1; no reliable D call. Germline loops: CDR1 SNHLY, CDR2 FYNNEI. The CDR3 runs to 12 residues. V lost 2 bases, J lost 11 bases, and 12 bases lay in between.

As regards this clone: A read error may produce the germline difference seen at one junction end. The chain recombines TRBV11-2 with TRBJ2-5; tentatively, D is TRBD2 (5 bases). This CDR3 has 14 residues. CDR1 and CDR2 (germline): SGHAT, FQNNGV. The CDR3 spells CASSLVGGLSLWDF. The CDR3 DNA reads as TGTGCCAGCAGCTTAGTCGGTGGACTGAGTCTCTGGGACTTC.

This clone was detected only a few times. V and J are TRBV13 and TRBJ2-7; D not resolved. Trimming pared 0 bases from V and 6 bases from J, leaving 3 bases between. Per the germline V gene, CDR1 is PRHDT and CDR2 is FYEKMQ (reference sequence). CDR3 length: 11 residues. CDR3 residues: CASSLGVEQYF. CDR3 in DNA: TGTGCCAGCAGCTTAGGGGTCGAGCAGTACTTC.

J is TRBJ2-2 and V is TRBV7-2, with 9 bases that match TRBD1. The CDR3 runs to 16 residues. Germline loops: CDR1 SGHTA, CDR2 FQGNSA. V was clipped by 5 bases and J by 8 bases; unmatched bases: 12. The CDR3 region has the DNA TGTGCCAGCAGCCCCCCGGGACAGGGAAGGGCAGGGGAGCTGTTTTTT. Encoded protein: CASSPPGQGRAGELFF.

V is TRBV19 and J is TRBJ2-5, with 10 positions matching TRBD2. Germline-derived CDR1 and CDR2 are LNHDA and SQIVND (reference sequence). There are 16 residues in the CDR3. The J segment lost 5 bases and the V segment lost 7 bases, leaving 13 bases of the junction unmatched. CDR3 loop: CASTYGSGRPPETQYF. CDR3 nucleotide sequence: TGTGCCAGTACTTACGGTAGCGGGAGGCCTCCGGAGACCCAGTACTTC.

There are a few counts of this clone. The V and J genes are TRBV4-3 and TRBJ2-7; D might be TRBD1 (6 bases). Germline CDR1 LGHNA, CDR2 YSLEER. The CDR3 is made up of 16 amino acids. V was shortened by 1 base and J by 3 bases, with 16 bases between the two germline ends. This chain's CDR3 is CASSQAFLTGIYEQYF. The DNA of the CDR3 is TGCGCCAGCAGCCAAGCTTTCTTGACAGGAATCTACGAGCAGTACTTC.

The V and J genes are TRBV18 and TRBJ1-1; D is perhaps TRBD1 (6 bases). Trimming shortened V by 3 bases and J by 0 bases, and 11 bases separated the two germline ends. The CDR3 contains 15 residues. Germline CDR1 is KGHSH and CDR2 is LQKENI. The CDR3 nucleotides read TGTGCCAGCTCACCTTTAACAGGGTTGAACACTGAAGCTTTCTTT. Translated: CASSPLTGLNTEAFF.